What follows are 23 T cell receptor beta chains derived from one specimen sequenced in a study of CD8 T cells in ankylosing spondylitis (dated by TCRdb to the late 2010s). The library was obtained by 5' RACE. The run used an Illumina HiSeq 2500. TCRdb itself trimmed the public reads at Q25 with fastp, ran MiXCR and retained productive beta chains. Here each entry gathers all rows of one CDR3 protein and keeps the most common genes and DNA. The sample yields 50,000 to 70,000 distinct CDR3 sequences; over 5% were counted once. 5% of the sample comes from the top ten. The sample was synovial fluid, either unsorted or a sorted T cell fraction (not recorded which). The receptors originated from a male donor with ankylosing spondylitis.

In this sample, this clonotype turned up a few times. CDR3 DNA: TGTGCCAGTAGTGCCAGAAGCGAAGCGGGGGGTTACAATGAGCAGTTCTTC. This gives the protein CASSARSEAGGYNEQFF. The chain has TRBV19 and TRBJ2-1; 9 bases match TRBD2. With V trimmed by 5 bases and J by 4 bases, 12 bases remained unmatched. This CDR3 is 17 amino acids long. Germline loops: CDR1 LNHDA, CDR2 SQIVND (reference sequence).

This clonotype turned up a few times. The chain is built from TRBV5-1 and TRBJ2-7; no clear D gene. Germline CDR1 and CDR2: SGHRS and YFSETQ. CDR3 length: 15 residues. With 0 bases removed from V and 4 bases from J, the gap between germline ends came to 14 bases. The chain's CDR3 is CASSLGLGRVYEQYF. The CDR3 DNA sequence: TGCGCCAGCAGCTTGGGATTAGGACGGGTTTACGAGCAGTACTTC.

V is TRBV4-2 and J is TRBJ2-3; 10 positions match TRBD2. The CDR3 has 16 residues. V shed 3 bases, J shed 1 base, and the junction held 4 bases outside the gene matches. Germline loops: CDR1 LGHNA, CDR2 YNFKEQ. CDR3 nucleotide sequence: TGTGCCAGCAGCCAGTCAGGGACTAGCGGCACAGATACGCAGTATTTT. Its protein product is CASSQSGTSGTDTQYF.

The V and J genes are TRBV4-3 and TRBJ2-5, with TRBD2 identical over 8 bases. V trimming: 4 bases; J trimming: 5 bases; junction bases outside the gene matches: 15. The length of the CDR3 is 17 residues. Germline-derived CDR1 and CDR2 are LGHNA and YSLEER. The CDR3 here is CASSPVFGRAELETQYF. As DNA, the CDR3 is TGCGCCAGCAGCCCAGTTTTCGGGAGGGCCGAGCTGGAGACCCAGTACTTC.

V gene TRBV19 combines with J gene TRBJ1-5; 7 positions match TRBD1. After removal of 10 bases from V and 7 bases from J, the junction contained 22 bases not matched to a gene. The CDR3 is 17 residues long. Germline V gene data show CDR1 as LNHDA and CDR2 as SQIVND (reference sequence). The CDR3 here is CATTVTRQGGLGQPQHF. As DNA, the CDR3 is TGTGCCACTACAGTGACCCGACAGGGCGGACTAGGACAGCCCCAGCATTTT.

This sequence joins TRBV2 and TRBJ2-7; 9 nucleotides match TRBD2. The CDR3 contains 15 residues. The V segment lost 4 bases and the J segment 2 bases; nucleotides outside the gene matches: 6. The germline V gene has CDR1 SNHLY and CDR2 FYNNEI. In nucleotides, the CDR3 is TGTGCCAGCAGTGCGATGACTAGCGGTACCTACGAGCAGTACTTC. This sequence encodes CASSAMTSGTYEQYF. Full variable domain (rest looked up from reference TRBV2 and TRBJ2-7): EPEVTQTPSHQVTQMGQEVILRCVPISNHLYFYWYRQILGQKVEFLVSFYNNEISEKSEIFDDQFSVERPDGSNFTLKIRSTKLEDSAMYFCASSAMTSGTYEQYFGPGTRLTVT.

This clonotype was seen many times. The rearrangement joins TRBV7-8 to TRBJ2-4, with TRBD1 matching over 9 bases. The CDR3 spans 18 residues. With V trimmed by 5 bases and J by 5 bases, 16 bases remained unmatched. Germline V gives CDR1 SGHVS, CDR2 FQNEAQ. Here the CDR3 DNA reads TGTGCCAGCAGCCTTCCCGGTGGGACAGGGAATCTCCAAAACATTCAGTACTTC. Protein sequence: CASSLPGGTGNLQNIQYF.

In its sample, this clonotype was seen a few times. The V call is TRBV28, the J call TRBJ1-2, with 7 bases identical to TRBD1. The V segment lost 5 bases and the J segment 8 bases; nucleotides outside the gene matches: 14. Germline V gene lookup returns CDR1 MDHEN and CDR2 SYDVKM. The CDR3 totals 15 residues. In DNA form, the CDR3 reads TGTGCCAGCAGTCGAGCCGGGACAGTTTATTTCGGCTACACCTTC. Protein product: CASSRAGTVYFGYTF.

V and J are TRBV5-1 and TRBJ2-4; tentative D call: TRBD2 (7 bases). The CDR3 extends over 18 amino acids. Between the trimmed V and J ends, which lost 7 bases and 9 bases, there was a span of 32 bases. The germline gives CDR1 SGHRS, CDR2 YFSETQ. The CDR3 sequence: CASSKRFGGGASLSIQYF. CDR3 in DNA: TGCGCCAGCTCGAAACGTTTTGGCGGGGGCGCATCCCTAAGCATTCAGTACTTC.

In its sample, this clonotype was seen a few times. The rearrangement joins TRBV27 to TRBJ2-7; TRBD1 aligns across 10 bases. V lost 3 bases, J lost 6 bases, and 11 bases stayed unmatched. Per the germline V gene, CDR1 is MNHEY and CDR2 is SMNVEV (reference sequence). CDR3 length equals 16 residues. The CDR3 region is CASSLGRDRGGFEQYF. DNA for the CDR3: TGTGCCAGCAGTTTGGGTCGGGACAGGGGCGGCTTCGAGCAGTACTTC.

This clonotype was observed a handful of times. This chain connects TRBV4-1 to TRBJ2-7; D is perhaps TRBD2 (6 bases). Germline V lookup: CDR1 MGHRA, CDR2 YSYEKL. Between the trimmed V and J ends, which lost 2 bases and 2 bases, there was a span of 13 bases. The CDR3 spans 15 residues. Here the CDR3 reads CASSQNRDSAYEQYF. The CDR3, as DNA: TGCGCCAGCAGCCAAAACCGGGACTCCGCCTACGAGCAGTACTTC.

This clonotype was detected many times. The rearrangement links TRBV7-2 to TRBJ1-1; TRBD1 aligns across 9 bases. CDR3 length equals 14 residues. In germline, CDR1 is SGHTA, CDR2 FQGNSA. V shed 5 bases and J 4 bases; nucleotides not matched to a gene: 5. The CDR3 region is CASSGQGPGTEAFF. The CDR3, as DNA: TGTGCCAGCAGCGGACAGGGGCCCGGCACTGAAGCTTTCTTT.

This chain links TRBV7-2 with TRBJ1-5, with unresolved D. Germline CDR1 SGHTA, CDR2 FQGNSA. The CDR3 totals 15 residues. V was pared by 2 bases and J by 7 bases, with 15 bases between. Here the CDR3 reads CASSLFAGSGQPQHF. The CDR3 nucleotides read TGTGCCAGCAGCTTATTTGCCGGGTCGGGACAGCCCCAGCATTTT.

The sample holds many counts of this clonotype. The chain joins TRBV20-1 to TRBJ2-1; no firm D call. Trimming took 5 bases from V and 11 from J, leaving 16 bases between them. The germline V gene encodes CDR1 DFQATT and CDR2 SNEGSKA (reference sequence). The CDR3 sequence is 12 residues long. The CDR3 coding sequence is TGCAGTGCTCCCGGCCTTGGCGAACAGCAGTTCTTC. It is translated as CSAPGLGEQQFF.

This clonotype was counted many times. The chain is built from TRBV2 and TRBJ2-1; 11 bases agree with TRBD2. The CDR3 is 16 residues long. Germline-derived CDR1 and CDR2 are SNHLY and FYNNEI. V was pared by 6 bases and J by 8 bases, with 12 bases of the junction left unmatched. The chain's CDR3 is CASRIKLAGALDEQFF. For the CDR3, the DNA is TGTGCCAGCAGAATAAAACTAGCGGGAGCTTTGGATGAGCAGTTCTTC.

This clonotype appeared a few times. In DNA form, the CDR3 reads TGTGCCAGTAGTATAGGATTGGGACAGGGGATCACCGGGGAGCTGTTTTTT. Its translation is CASSIGLGQGITGELFF. V is TRBV19 and J is TRBJ2-2; TRBD1 matches at 10 bases. Per germline, CDR1 LNHDA and CDR2 SQIVND (reference sequence). The CDR3 is 17 amino acids. The ends lost 1 base at V and 4 bases at J; junction bases unmatched: 6.

The V and J genes are TRBV7-2 and TRBJ2-5; D remains ambiguous. CDR1 SGHTA and CDR2 FQGNSA come from the germline V gene. There are 15 residues in the CDR3. The ends were cut back, 2 bases at V and 4 bases at J, with 14 bases in the middle. In DNA form, the CDR3 reads TGTGCCAGCAGCTTAAATTTGGCGGTGGGAGAGACCCAGTACTTC. It yields the protein CASSLNLAVGETQYF.

This chain links TRBV10-2 with TRBJ2-1; the match to TRBD1 covers 8 bases. Germline V CDR1 and CDR2: WSHSY, SAAADI. The CDR3 runs 15 residues. The V and J ends lost 3 bases and 3 bases, in that order; junction bases with no gene match: 4. CDR3: CASSDLGTGYNEQFF. The CDR3 DNA follows: TGCGCCAGCAGTGACCTCGGGACAGGCTACAATGAGCAGTTCTTC.

This clonotype was detected many times. This chain links TRBV6-4 with TRBJ2-2; TRBD2 agrees at 8 bases. In germline, CDR1 is MRHNA, CDR2 SNTAGT. V gave up 8 bases and J gave up 3 bases; unmatched junction bases: 11. This CDR3 has 16 residues. The CDR3 DNA reads TGTGCCAGCCGAACTCTCTCAGCGGGGGACACCGGGGAGCTGTTTTTT. Its translation is CASRTLSAGDTGELFF.

This clonotype was recorded a few times. The gene calls are TRBV7-9 and TRBJ2-7; no firm D call. Per the germline V gene, CDR1 is SEHNR and CDR2 is FQNEAQ (reference sequence). V lost 5 bases, J lost 6 bases, and 8 bases lay in between. This CDR3 is built from 11 residues. Here the CDR3 reads CASSEMSEQYF. Written as DNA, the CDR3 is TGTGCCAGCAGCGAGATGAGCGAGCAGTACTTC. Based on the CDR3 plus reference TRBV7-9 and TRBJ2-7, the full variable domain is DTGVSQNPRHKITKRGQNVTFRCDPISEHNRLYWYRQTLGQGPEFLTYFQNEAQLEKSRLLSDRFSAERPKGSFSTLEIQRTEQGDSAMYLCASSEMSEQYFGPGTRLTVT.

This clonotype came up a few times. The chain links TRBV6-2 or TRBV6-3 to TRBJ2-3; 7 bases map to TRBD2. The junction had 4 bases not matched to a gene; V was cut back by 2 bases and J by 8 bases. The CDR3 is made up of 13 amino acids. Looked up from germline, CDR1 is MNHEY and CDR2 is SVGEGT. CDR3 bases: TGTGCCAGCAGTTACGGCGGGAGAACTACGCAGTATTTT. Translated, it gives CASSYGGRTTQYF.

The sample holds many counts of this clonotype. The chain combines TRBV9 with TRBJ1-1; weak D call: TRBD1 (5 bases). This CDR3 is built from 13 residues. Between the trimmed V and J ends, which lost 7 bases and 5 bases, there was a span of 15 bases. The germline CDR1 and CDR2 sequences are SGDLS and YYNGEE. The chain's CDR3 is CASGKTGGTEAFF. The CDR3 bases are TGTGCCAGCGGGAAAACAGGTGGGACTGAAGCTTTCTTT.

In its sample, this clonotype was seen many times. This chain links TRBV20-1 with TRBJ2-3; D ambiguous. This CDR3 contains 16 residues. The V end lost 5 bases, the J end lost 0 bases, and 18 bases lay between the germline ends. Germline values: CDR1 DFQATT, CDR2 SNEGSKA (reference sequence). The CDR3 loop reads CSASFGAVGSTDTQYF. In DNA form, the CDR3 reads TGCAGTGCTTCATTTGGCGCCGTAGGTAGCACAGATACGCAGTATTTT.